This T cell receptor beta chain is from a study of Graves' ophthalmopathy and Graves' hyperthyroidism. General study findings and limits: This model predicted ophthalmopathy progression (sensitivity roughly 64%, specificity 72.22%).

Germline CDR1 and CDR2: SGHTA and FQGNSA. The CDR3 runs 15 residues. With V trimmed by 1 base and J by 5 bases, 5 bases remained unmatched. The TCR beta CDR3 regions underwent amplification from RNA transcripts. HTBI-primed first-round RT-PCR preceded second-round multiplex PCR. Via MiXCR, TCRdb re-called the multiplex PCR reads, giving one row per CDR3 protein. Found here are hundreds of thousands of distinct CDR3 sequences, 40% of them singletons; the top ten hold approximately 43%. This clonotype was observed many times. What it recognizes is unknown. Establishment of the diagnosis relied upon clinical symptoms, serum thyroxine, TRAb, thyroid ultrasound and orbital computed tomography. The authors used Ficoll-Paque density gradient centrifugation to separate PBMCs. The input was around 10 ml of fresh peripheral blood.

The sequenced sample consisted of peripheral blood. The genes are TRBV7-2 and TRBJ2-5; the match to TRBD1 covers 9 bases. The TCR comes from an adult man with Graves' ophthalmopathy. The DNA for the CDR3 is TGTGCCAGCAGCTTAGACAGGGGGCGCTATGAGACCCAGTACTTC. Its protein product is CASSLDRGRYETQYF.